This T cell receptor (beta chain) was captured by sequencing in a study of T cells in Graves' hyperthyroidism and ophthalmopathy. What was amplified from RNA transcripts were TCR beta CDR3 regions. The primer set for the first-round RT-PCR of the TCR CDR3 was HTBI. TCRdb ran MiXCR on the multiplex PCR reads and lists one entry per CDR3 protein. Here the sample spans about 610,000 distinct CDR3 sequences, 14% to 15% being singletons. This clonotype was found many times. Trimming stripped 3 bases from V and 1 base from J, with 6 bases between. The CDR3 length is 14 residues. The rearrangement joins TRBV12-3 or TRBV12-4 to TRBJ2-2, with no clear D. The receptor comes from a middle-aged woman with Graves' ophthalmopathy. The sequencing input was blood. CDR3 coding DNA: TGTGCCAGCAGTTTGCAGCAGAACACCGGGGAGCTGTTTTTT. Residues: CASSLQQNTGELFF.